The source of this T cell receptor beta chain is a study of cytomegalovirus exposure and HLA in healthy donors. Study-wide findings and caveats: Analysis performed later showed TCR beta chains linked to HLA being more clonally expanded than equally common others. A later analysis found most CMV-associated TCR beta chains apparently HLA-restricted. TCR beta chains numbering some 160 were designated cytomegalovirus-associated.

As to this clone: What it binds is unknown.

The PCR used 60 Vbeta and 13 Jbeta primers. Profiling relied on immunoSEQ multiplex PCR, and the TCRdb table lists in-frame clones only, not all of them. The sample has about 190,000 clones; about four fifths are singletons. In germline, CDR1 is SEHNR, CDR2 FQNEAQ (reference sequence). The CDR3 has 14 amino acids. V was trimmed by 4 bases and J by 5 bases, leaving 14 bases between them. What was sequenced was PBMCs. The sequence was collected from a boy younger than 18 in good health and CMV-seronegative. This chain joins TRBV7-9 and TRBJ1-1; tentatively, D is TRBD1 (5 bases). CDR3 in amino acids: CASSSQTGRTEAFF. The CDR3 DNA is TGTGCCAGCAGCTCCCAAACAGGCAGAACTGAAGCTTTCTTT.